The subject of this entry is one TCR beta chain. The CDR3 runs to 14 residues. V lost 6 bases, J lost 4 bases, and 7 bases stayed unmatched. Germline-derived CDR1 and CDR2 are MNHEY and SMNVEV (reference sequence). Repertoires were generated with immunoSEQ multiplex PCR, while TCRdb's copy carries only in-frame clones and drops some. The table includes 13,000 or so clones, 85% to 90% detected once. This sample stems from a study of T cells in narcolepsy. The sample was CD45RA- memory CD4+ T cells from PBMCs. The source of this sequence is a human donor with narcolepsy. V and J are TRBV27 and TRBJ2-5; 8 bases are shared with TRBD1. CDR3 nucleotide sequence: TGTGCCAGCAGCCAAGACAGGGGACGAGAGACCCAGTACTTC. It is translated as CASSQDRGRETQYF.